Presented here are 13 T cell receptor beta chains from one specimen sequenced in a study of beta chain features in type 1 diabetes. The isolated RNA, all of it, was reverse transcribed, so expressed TCRB transcripts were what got sequenced. Data came from immunoSEQ multiplex PCR; TCRdb stores just in-frame clones and leaves some out. The sample lists around 500,000 clones; over 10% were seen once. Sequenced material: naive CD4+ T cells from blood. The receptors derive from a woman aged 18-29 years in good health.

Only a few counts were recorded for this clone. This chain links TRBV29-1 with TRBJ1-2; the match to TRBD1 covers 7 bases. The V and J ends lost 3 bases and 2 bases, in that order; junction bases with no gene match: 3. Germline V gene data show CDR1 as SQVTM and CDR2 as ANQGSEA. The CDR3 sequence is 13 residues long. CDR3 coding DNA: TGCAGCGTTGATCGGGACAGCAACTATGGCTACACCTTC. This codes for CSVDRDSNYGYTF.

This clone was observed a handful of times. The chain employs TRBV5-4 and TRBJ2-7; TRBD1 matches 8 bases. Germline V CDR1 and CDR2: SGHNT, YYREEE (reference sequence). The CDR3 extends over 13 amino acids. Germline trimming cut 5 bases from V and 5 bases from J; bases unmatched to any gene: 6. CDR3 region: CASSTDRVDEQYF. In nucleotides, the CDR3 is TGTGCCAGCAGTACGGACAGGGTTGACGAGCAGTACTTC.

The chain employs TRBV4-1 and TRBJ1-2; D unresolved. CDR3 length: 19 residues. CDR1 is MGHRA and CDR2 is YSYEKL in the germline V gene. Trimming stripped 8 bases from V and 3 bases from J, with 31 bases between. As DNA, the CDR3 is TGCGCCAGCGGTTCTCCCTCTCTATCGGGGATTGGGGTATACTATGGCTACACCTTC. Protein product: CASGSPSLSGIGVYYGYTF.

The chain has TRBV7-8 and TRBJ2-1, with 8 bases that match TRBD2. After removal of 5 bases from V and 5 bases from J, the junction contained 11 bases not matched to a gene. The germline CDR1 and CDR2 sequences are SGHVS and FQNEAQ. The CDR3 loop spans 16 amino acids. The CDR3 bases are TGTGCCAGCAGCCGCACTTCTAGCGGGCCGAACAATGAGCAGTTCTTC. This codes for CASSRTSSGPNNEQFF.

This chain connects TRBV7-6 to TRBJ1-1; no clear D gene. In germline, CDR1 is SGHVS, CDR2 FNYEAQ. CDR3 length equals 12 residues. Between the trimmed V and J ends, which lost 5 bases and 8 bases, there was a span of 12 bases. This CDR3 reads CASSPARAEAFF. CDR3 nucleotide sequence: TGTGCCAGCAGCCCAGCGAGGGCCGAAGCTTTCTTT.

The chain carries TRBV4-3 and TRBJ1-6; weak D call: TRBD1 (6 bases). V was cut by 1 base and J by 8 bases, with 9 bases left in between. This CDR3 spans 14 amino acids. Per germline, CDR1 LGHNA and CDR2 YSLEER. CDR3 residues: CASSQVTGDSPLHF. The CDR3 region has the DNA TGCGCCAGCAGCCAAGTGACAGGAGATTCACCCCTCCACTTT.

This chain links TRBV14 with TRBJ2-5; a possible D gene is TRBD1 (7 bases). V was cut by 4 bases and J by 7 bases, with 25 bases left in between. Germline loops: CDR1 SGHDN, CDR2 FVKESK. The CDR3 length is 17 residues. This chain's CDR3 is CASSPQGVGRDLRTQYF. The CDR3 DNA is TGTGCCAGCAGCCCCCAGGGGGTCGGGCGGGATCTACGGACCCAGTACTTC.

The V gene is TRBV5-6, the J gene TRBJ2-5, with a possible D match to TRBD2 (6 bases). Trimming pared 7 bases from V and 4 bases from J, leaving 11 bases between. The CDR3 has 12 amino acids. Germline V gene sequence: CDR1 SGHDT, CDR2 YYEEEE. The DNA of the CDR3 is TGTGCCAGCGCGGGGAGAGGAGAGACCCAGTACTTC. This encodes CASAGRGETQYF.

This clone was seen more than once but under ten times. The chain is built from TRBV18 and TRBJ2-7; D gene unclear. V was clipped by 3 bases and J by 2 bases, with 8 bases between them. This CDR3 region has 13 residues. The germline V gene encodes CDR1 KGHSH and CDR2 LQKENI. CDR3 in DNA: TGTGCCAGCTCACCCCAAGGAACCTACGAGCAGTACTTC. Protein sequence: CASSPQGTYEQYF.

This clone was counted at least ten times. This chain uses TRBV30 with TRBJ2-5; D may be TRBD2 (6 bases). Deletions cut 0 bases from V and 5 bases from J, with 13 bases between. The CDR3 is 14 amino acids. Germline V gene sequence: CDR1 GTSNPN, CDR2 SVGIG (reference sequence). CDR3 sequence: CAWSVLEGTETQYF. CDR3 nucleotide sequence: TGTGCCTGGAGTGTACTGGAGGGGACGGAGACCCAGTACTTC. The variable domain in full, completed from reference TRBV30 and TRBJ2-5, reads SQTIHQWPATLVQPVGSPLSLECTVEGTSNPNLYWYRQAAGRGLQLLFYSVGIGQISSEVPQNLSASRPQDRQFILSSKKLLLSDSGFYLCAWSVLEGTETQYFGPGTRLLVL.

A few counts support this clone. The chain carries TRBV7-9 and TRBJ2-7; 10 bases agree with TRBD1. This CDR3 contains 15 residues. The trim removed 5 bases at V and 2 bases at J, leaving 6 bases unmatched. Germline V CDR1 and CDR2: SEHNR, FQNEAQ (reference sequence). In nucleotides, the CDR3 is TGTGCCAGCAGCACCCCCGGGACAGGGGCCTACGAGCAGTACTTC. Amino acids: CASSTPGTGAYEQYF.

This clone was observed a handful of times. V and J are TRBV29-1 and TRBJ1-4; 7 bases are shared with TRBD1. The CDR3 totals 13 residues. J lost 7 bases, V lost 8 bases, and 10 bases had no gene match. Germline V gene data show CDR1 as SQVTM and CDR2 as ANQGSEA. The DNA for the CDR3 is TGCAGCTTCCGCAGGGGGAGTGGTGAAAAACTGTTTTTT. It yields the protein CSFRRGSGEKLFF.

The chain couples TRBV7-2 to TRBJ2-5, with 8 bases lining up with TRBD1. The V segment lost 2 bases and the J segment 4 bases; nucleotides outside the gene matches: 6. In germline, CDR1 is SGHTA, CDR2 FQGNSA. The CDR3 is made up of 15 amino acids. This CDR3 reads CASSLNRGFGETQYF. The CDR3 nucleotides read TGTGCCAGCAGCTTAAACAGGGGGTTCGGAGAGACCCAGTACTTC.